This entry concerns a single TCR beta chain. Its target is not known. Sequenced by immunoSEQ multiplex PCR; TCRdb stores in-frame clones only, minus some. The profile shows more than 150,000 clones, 75% to 90% of them singletons. The data derive from a study of T cell responses to AZD1222 COVID-19 vaccine. Whole-study findings and limits: The study sampled repertoires only after the peak T cell response.

The CDR3 sequence is 13 residues long. Germline V gene sequence: CDR1 MDHEN, CDR2 SYDVKM. V was pared by 3 bases and J by 5 bases, with 10 bases between. The source was peripheral blood, collected after recovery from COVID-19. The clonotype originates from an adult who had recovered from COVID-19. The chain has TRBV28 and TRBJ1-2, with D possibly matching TRBD1 (6 bases). The CDR3 loop reads CASSFAQGYGYTF. CDR3 bases: TGTGCCAGCAGTTTTGCGCAGGGGTATGGCTACACCTTC.